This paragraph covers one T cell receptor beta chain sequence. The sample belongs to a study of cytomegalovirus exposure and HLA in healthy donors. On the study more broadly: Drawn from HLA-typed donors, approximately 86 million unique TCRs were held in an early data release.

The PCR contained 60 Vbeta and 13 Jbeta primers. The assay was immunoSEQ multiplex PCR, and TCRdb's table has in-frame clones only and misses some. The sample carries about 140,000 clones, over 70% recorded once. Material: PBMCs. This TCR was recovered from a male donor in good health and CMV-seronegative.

The CDR3 loop is CASSQERGATTNEKLFF. As DNA, the CDR3 is TGCGCCAGCAGCCAAGAACGGGGGGCTACAACTAATGAAAAACTGTTTTTT. The chain has TRBV4-1 and TRBJ1-4; the D gene is possibly TRBD1 (6 bases). Looked up from germline, CDR1 is MGHRA and CDR2 is YSYEKL. This CDR3 has 17 residues. V lost 0 bases and J 0 bases, leaving 11 bases between the germline ends.